This T cell receptor (beta chain) stems from a study of shared clonotypes between healthy human individuals. The table came from immunoSEQ multiplex PCR; TCRdb's copy has only in-frame clones and leaves some out. Of roughly 2,000,000 clones listed, less than 95% are singletons. Naive CD8 populations comprised CD45RO-negative cells positively selected for CCR7, excluding terminally differentiated effector memory CD45RA+ cells. The source of this sequence is a man aged 18 to 35 in good health. Sequencing was carried out using naive CD8+ T cells sorted from blood.

As DNA, the CDR3 is TGCGCCAGCAGCCAATCCCCCTCGGAAGCTAGCACAGATACGCAGTATTTT. Its protein product is CASSQSPSEASTDTQYF. J is TRBJ2-3 and V is TRBV4-3; D is undetermined. The CDR3 length is 17 residues. Trimming removed 2 bases at V and 0 bases at J, with 15 bases between. Germline V CDR1 and CDR2: LGHNA, YSLEER.